This T cell receptor beta chain emerged from a study of Ad26.COV2.S vaccination and SARS-CoV-2 variants. On the study more broadly: Intramuscular Ad26.COV2.S at 5x10^10 or 1x10^11 viral particles.

Worth noting for this clone: Its antigen remains unknown.

Study results and limitations: Vaccinees and placebo recipients showed similar non-spike TCR breadth.

Regarding treatment: 19 received Ad26.COV2.S at low or high dose, single or two shots; 5 received placebo; per-sample allocation not given. Sampling was performed 63 days after the first vaccine or placebo injection. The CDR3 runs 15 residues. Germline CDR1 reads SGHTA; CDR2 reads FQGNSA. Germline trimming cut 5 bases from V and 6 bases from J; bases unmatched to any gene: 3. Sequencing used immunoSEQ multiplex PCR; TCRdb keeps in-frame clones, though not all of them. There are about 250,000 clones in the sample; approximately 89% occur only once, and about 3.5% lies in the top ten. The sequence came from a person between 18 and 65 years old who received the Ad26.COV2.S COVID-19 vaccine or a placebo. V usage is TRBV7-2 and J usage is TRBJ2-1; 14 nucleotides agree with TRBD2. The material was peripheral blood, obtained in a trial of Ad26.COV2.S vaccine versus placebo. The CDR3 protein is CASSVGLAGGNEQFF. In DNA form, the CDR3 reads TGTGCCAGCAGCGTAGGACTAGCGGGAGGCAATGAGCAGTTCTTC.